One sample yielded the 9 T cell receptor beta chains listed below, sequenced in a study of T-cell memory formation after mild COVID-19. TCRdb re-called the 5' RACE reads through MiXCR, storing one row per CDR3 protein. In the table there are 150,000 or so distinct CDR3 sequences, approximately 14% of which are singletons. Input material: PBMCs or a T cell subset sorted from them (not recorded which). The receptor set was obtained from an adult woman who had mild COVID-19 (a few samples of this study predate the infection). Cell type and time point are not known.

This clonotype was observed a few times. The chain has TRBV10-3 and TRBJ2-5; D ambiguous. The CDR3 is made up of 15 amino acids. With 3 bases removed from V and 3 bases from J, the gap between germline ends came to 14 bases. The germline V gene has CDR1 ENHRY and CDR2 SYGVKD. CDR3 sequence (DNA): TGTGCCATCAGTGAAAACCTCAGGATTGAAGAGACCCAGTACTTC. Its translation is CAISENLRIEETQYF.

The chain is built from TRBV7-7 and TRBJ2-1; 8 bases map to TRBD2. Germline V gene data show CDR1 as SSHAT and CDR2 as FNYEAQ (reference sequence). This CDR3 has 14 amino acids. After removal of 5 bases from V and 8 bases from J, the junction contained 8 bases not matched to a gene. CDR3 region: CASSPGTRNDEQFF. CDR3 DNA sequence: TGTGCCAGCAGCCCTGGGACTAGAAACGATGAGCAGTTCTTC.

Written as DNA, the CDR3 is TGCGCCAGCAGCGCATTACAGGTTCTTTTAGTATACGAGCAGTACTTC. Translation gives CASSALQVLLVYEQYF. The genes are TRBV4-1 and TRBJ2-7, with D tentatively TRBD1 (5 bases). CDR1 is MGHRA and CDR2 is YSYEKL in the germline V gene. Between the trimmed V and J ends, which lost 5 bases and 4 bases, there was a span of 21 bases. The CDR3 length is 16 residues.

V usage is TRBV7-9 and J usage is TRBJ2-2, with 7 positions matching TRBD1. Germline V gene lookup returns CDR1 SEHNR and CDR2 FQNEAQ (reference sequence). After removal of 2 bases from V and 4 bases from J, the junction contained 10 bases not matched to a gene. The CDR3 length is 17 residues. CDR3 in DNA: TGTGCCAGCAGCTTAAGCCCACAGGGGACGAGCACCGGGGAGCTGTTTTTT. Translated: CASSLSPQGTSTGELFF.

The table lists this clonotype with a few counts. The chain carries TRBV20-1 and TRBJ1-1; D gene unclear. Deletions cut 6 bases from V and 7 bases from J, with 9 bases between. This CDR3 has 10 amino acids. Germline V gene lookup returns CDR1 DFQATT and CDR2 SNEGSKA (reference sequence). The CDR3 nucleotides are TGCAGTGCCGCCAACGATGAAGCTTTCTTT. It encodes CSAANDEAFF.

V is TRBV12-3 or TRBV12-4 and J is TRBJ2-5; 10 nucleotides match TRBD1. There are 15 residues in the CDR3. The junction had 8 bases not matched to a gene; V was cut back by 5 bases and J by 5 bases. The CDR3 DNA is TGTGCCAGCAGTCGGGACAGGGGCGTTGTGGAGACCCAGTACTTC. Translation: CASSRDRGVVETQYF.

A few counts support this clonotype. This rearrangement joins TRBV25-1 to TRBJ2-6, with 11 bases fitting TRBD1. The CDR3 runs 19 residues. The germline V gene has CDR1 MGHDK and CDR2 SYGVNS. With V trimmed by 5 bases and J by 4 bases, 13 bases remained unmatched. The chain's CDR3 is CASSHRTGGALAGANVLTF. CDR3 sequence (DNA): TGTGCCAGCAGTCACCGGACAGGGGGCGCCTTAGCGGGGGCCAACGTCCTGACTTTC.

This chain joins TRBV18 and TRBJ2-3; D remains unclear. Germline CDR1 KGHSH, CDR2 LQKENI. The CDR3 has 13 residues. Trimming stripped 6 bases from V and 2 bases from J, with 9 bases between. The CDR3 region is CASSQISTDTQYF. CDR3 nucleotides: TGTGCCAGCTCCCAAATCTCCACAGATACGCAGTATTTT.

This clonotype was observed a few times. V and J are TRBV12-3 or TRBV12-4 and TRBJ1-4; D is undetermined. Trimming left V 6 bases short and J 5 bases short, with 4 bases between. The CDR3 is 11 residues long. The chain's CDR3 is CASSENEKLFF. CDR3 in DNA: TGTGCCAGCAGCGAGAATGAAAAACTGTTTTTT.